The sequence of this T cell receptor (beta chain) was determined in a study of post-analysis software for immune sequencing data. Study information: Relapsing-remitting, secondary progressive and progressive-relapsing courses of multiple sclerosis were included. Study-level results: Controls showed lower frequencies than patients for several TRBV segments, and TRBV5-6, TRBV5-1 and TRBV20-1 were among these. There was significantly lower normalized Chao1 diversity in multiple sclerosis patients than in controls. Samples from a shared batch, those prepared together, strongly co-clustered by F measure.

Note on this clonotype: The target antigen is unknown.

Prepared TCR beta cDNA libraries contained unique molecular identifiers. Input populations of about 0.95 to 10 million T cells gave rise to hundreds of thousands of cDNA molecules. MiXCR, run by TCRdb on the PCR reads, gives a single entry per CDR3 protein. The table includes roughly 400,000 distinct CDR3 sequences, about 40% detected once. The V end was cut by 7 bases, the J end by 4 bases, with 17 bases between. This CDR3 region has 13 residues. Germline V gene lookup returns CDR1 SQVTM and CDR2 ANQGSEA. Sequenced: blood. The receptor's source is a girl aged 2 to 9 with multiple sclerosis. The chain combines TRBV29-1 with TRBJ2-7, with a possible D match to TRBD2 (6 bases). CDR3 region: CSAMEGTEYEQYF. The CDR3 DNA is TGCAGCGCTATGGAGGGAACCGAATACGAGCAGTACTTC.